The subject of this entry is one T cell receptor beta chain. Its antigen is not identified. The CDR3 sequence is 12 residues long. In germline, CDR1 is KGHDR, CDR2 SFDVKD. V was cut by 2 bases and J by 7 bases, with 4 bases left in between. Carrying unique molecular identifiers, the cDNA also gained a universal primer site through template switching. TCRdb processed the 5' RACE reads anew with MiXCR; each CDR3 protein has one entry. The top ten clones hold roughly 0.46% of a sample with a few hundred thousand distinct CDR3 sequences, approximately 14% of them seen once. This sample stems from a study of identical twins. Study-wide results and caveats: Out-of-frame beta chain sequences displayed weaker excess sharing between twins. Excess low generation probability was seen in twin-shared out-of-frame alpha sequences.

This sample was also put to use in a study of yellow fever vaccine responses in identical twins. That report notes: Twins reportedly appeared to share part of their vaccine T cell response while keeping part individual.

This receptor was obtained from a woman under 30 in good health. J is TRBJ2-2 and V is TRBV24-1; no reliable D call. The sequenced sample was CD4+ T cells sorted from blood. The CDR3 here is CATSDWSGELFF. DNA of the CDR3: TGTGCCACCAGTGATTGGAGCGGGGAGCTGTTTTTT.